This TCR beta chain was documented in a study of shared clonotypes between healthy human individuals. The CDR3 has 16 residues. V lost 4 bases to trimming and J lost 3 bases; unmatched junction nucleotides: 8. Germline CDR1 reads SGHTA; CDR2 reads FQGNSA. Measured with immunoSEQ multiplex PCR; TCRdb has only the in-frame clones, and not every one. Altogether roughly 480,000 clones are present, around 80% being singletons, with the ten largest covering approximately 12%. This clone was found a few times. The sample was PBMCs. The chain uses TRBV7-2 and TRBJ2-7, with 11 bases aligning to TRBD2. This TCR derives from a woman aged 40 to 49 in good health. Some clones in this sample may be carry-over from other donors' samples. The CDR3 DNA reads TGTGCCAGCAGCTCGCCTAGACTAGCGGGAAGCTACGAGCAGTACTTC. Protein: CASSSPRLAGSYEQYF.